This is a list of T cell receptor beta chains from one sample in a study of spatial heterogeneity in lung cancer. TCRdb re-called the 5' RACE reads through MiXCR, storing one row per CDR3 protein. The sample carries tens of thousands of distinct CDR3 sequences, around 8.9% recorded once. The sequenced sample was PBMCs, obtained at follow-up. Every receptor here comes from a female donor with early-stage non-small cell lung cancer. The CDR3 runs from the conserved cysteine through the conserved F or W. Fields, in order: CDR3 protein, CDR3 DNA, V gene, J gene, D gene, clone size. The D gene is left open where the match is weak. Only some rows state a clone size, as once, few, many or a class for expanded clones.

CASSVAGSDTGELFF	TGTGCCAGCAGCGTAGCTGGGTCCGACACCGGGGAGCTGTTTTTT	TRBV9	TRBJ2-2	NA	many
CASSLSAYYGYTF	TGTGCCAGCAGTTTATCAGCTTACTATGGCTACACCTTC	TRBV27	TRBJ1-2	NA	many
CASSGTSGGYNEQFF	TGTGCCAGCAGTGGGACTAGCGGGGGCTACAATGAGCAGTTCTTC	TRBV2	TRBJ2-1	TRBD2	many
CSARENNEQFF	TGCAGTGCTAGGGAAAACAATGAGCAGTTCTTC	TRBV20-1	TRBJ2-1	NA	NA
CASSQGLSSAQETQYF	TGTGCCAGCAGTCAAGGACTTTCATCCGCGCAAGAGACCCAGTACTTC	TRBV12-3/TRBV12-4	TRBJ2-5	NA	many
CASSVGSSHLGTDTQYF	TGCGCCAGCAGTGTCGGGTCTTCTCACCTTGGCACAGATACGCAGTATTTT	TRBV10-1	TRBJ2-3	NA	many
CASSEGYEQYF	TGCGCCAGCAGTGAGGGGTACGAGCAGTACTTC	TRBV10-2	TRBJ2-7	NA	many
CASSPGSDRELFF	TGTGCCAGCAGCCCAGGGTCCGACCGGGAGCTGTTTTTT	TRBV7-8	TRBJ2-2	NA	many
CSARGQGIYTF	TGCAGTGCTAGGGGACAGGGGATCTACACCTTC	TRBV20-1	TRBJ1-2	TRBD1	many
CATSDSGQGSTDTQYF	TGTGCCACCAGTGACAGTGGACAGGGAAGCACAGATACGCAGTATTTT	TRBV24-1	TRBJ2-3	TRBD1	many
CSVCRDRGSEAFF	TGCAGCGTCTGCCGGGACAGGGGCTCTGAAGCTTTCTTT	TRBV29-1	TRBJ1-1	TRBD1	many
CASSSAGGSLNEQFF	TGCGCCAGCAGCTCCGCAGGGGGATCTCTCAATGAGCAGTTCTTC	TRBV5-1	TRBJ2-1	TRBD1	many
CASSERTGSSHEQYF	TGTGCCAGCAGTGAAAGGACAGGTAGTTCCCACGAGCAGTACTTC	TRBV6-1	TRBJ2-7	TRBD1	NA
CASSLSLQGPRYNEQFF	TGTGCCAGCAGCTTATCCCTCCAGGGGCCCCGCTACAATGAGCAGTTCTTC	TRBV7-8	TRBJ2-1	NA	many
CASSYSKGGRSYEQYF	TGTGCCAGCAGTTACTCGAAAGGGGGACGGTCCTACGAGCAGTACTTC	TRBV6-5	TRBJ2-7	NA	many
CASSPVGINNEQFF	TGTGCCAGCAGCCCCGTCGGGATTAACAATGAGCAGTTCTTC	TRBV7-3	TRBJ2-1	NA	many
CASSPGRGYSYEQYF	TGTGCCAGCAGCCCAGGGAGGGGTTACTCCTACGAGCAGTACTTC	TRBV6-2/TRBV6-3	TRBJ2-7	TRBD2	many
CASSLEGLWKDEQFF	TGCGCCAGCAGCTTGGAAGGTCTTTGGAAGGATGAGCAGTTCTTC	TRBV5-1	TRBJ2-1	NA	NA
CASSKGATTYEQYF	TGTGCCAGCAGCAAAGGGGCGACAACCTACGAGCAGTACTTC	TRBV7-9	TRBJ2-7	NA	few
CASSFWRTGLEQYF	TGTGCCAGCAGTTTTTGGAGAACAGGGCTCGAGCAGTACTTC	TRBV28	TRBJ2-7	NA	many
CASSPLLLTRNTIYF	TGTGCCAGCAGCCCCCTCCTATTAACACGAAACACCATATATTTT	TRBV7-9	TRBJ1-3	NA	few
CASSERGRSSYNSPLHF	TGTGCCAGCAGTGAGAGGGGCCGATCCTCCTATAATTCACCCCTCCACTTT	TRBV25-1	TRBJ1-6	NA	many
CASSLGKDTEAFF	TGTGCCAGCAGCCTGGGAAAGGACACTGAAGCTTTCTTT	TRBV7-2	TRBJ1-1	NA	few
CASSVAGANEQFF	TGTGCCAGCAGCGTAGCCGGGGCTAATGAGCAGTTCTTC	TRBV9	TRBJ2-1	NA	few
CATSETTEWAGELFF	TGTGCCACCAGTGAGACAACAGAGTGGGCCGGGGAGCTGTTTTTT	TRBV24-1	TRBJ2-2	NA	many
CASSLGWGQGADGYTF	TGTGCCAGCAGTTTAGGGTGGGGACAGGGGGCGGATGGCTACACCTTC	TRBV12-3/TRBV12-4	TRBJ1-2	TRBD1	few
CASSLRSGVRNEQFF	TGTGCCAGCAGTTTAAGGAGCGGTGTCCGGAATGAGCAGTTCTTC	TRBV28	TRBJ2-1	NA	many
CASSIQDRASDTQYF	TGCGCCAGCAGCATCCAGGACAGGGCCTCAGATACGCAGTATTTT	TRBV5-1	TRBJ2-3	TRBD1	NA
CASEPTGVYNEQFF	TGCGCCAGCGAACCCACAGGAGTTTACAATGAGCAGTTCTTC	TRBV5-1	TRBJ2-1	NA	many
CASSNPINGELFF	TGTGCCAGCAGCAACCCCATAAACGGGGAGCTGTTTTTT	TRBV12-3/TRBV12-4	TRBJ2-2	NA	many
CASSLGGTVEAFF	TGTGCCAGCAGCTTAGGGGGGACAGTTGAAGCTTTCTTT	TRBV7-9	TRBJ1-1	TRBD1	medium-sized
CASSTGNTDTQYF	TGTGCCAGCAGTACCGGGAATACAGATACGCAGTATTTT	TRBV7-3	TRBJ2-3	NA	many
CASSLWLAASTDTQYF	TGTGCCAGCAGTTTGTGGTTAGCGGCTAGCACAGATACGCAGTATTTT	TRBV28	TRBJ2-3	NA	many
CASSLVLAGYNEQFF	TGTGCCAGCAGTTTAGTGTTAGCGGGATACAATGAGCAGTTCTTC	TRBV28	TRBJ2-1	TRBD2	many
CASSLSKVETQYF	TGTGCCAGCAGCTTATCCAAGGTCGAGACCCAGTACTTC	TRBV7-8	TRBJ2-5	NA	many
CASNSRAGGTGELFF	TGTGCCAGTAATTCGCGCGCGGGAGGCACCGGGGAGCTGTTTTTT	TRBV19	TRBJ2-2	TRBD2	NA
CASSLGETQYF	TGTGCCAGCAGCCTTGGCGAGACCCAGTACTTC	TRBV11-2	TRBJ2-5	NA	medium-sized
CASSVRGRSNEQFF	TGTGCCAGCAGTGTACGCGGGAGGTCCAATGAGCAGTTCTTC	TRBV2	TRBJ2-1	TRBD2	many
CSASSPSYNEQFF	TGCAGTGCTAGCTCACCGTCCTACAATGAGCAGTTCTTC	TRBV20-1	TRBJ2-1	NA	NA
CATTEGDNEQFF	TGTGCCACTACTGAGGGGGATAATGAGCAGTTCTTC	TRBV6-5	TRBJ2-1	NA	many
CASSQGSAVAGEETQYF	TGTGCCAGCAGCCAAGGAAGTGCAGTAGCGGGAGAAGAGACCCAGTACTTC	TRBV4-2	TRBJ2-5	TRBD2	many
CASSQTVTGILYVGYTF	TGTGCCAGCAGCCAAACTGTAACAGGAATACTCTATGTTGGCTACACCTTC	TRBV3-1	TRBJ1-2	NA	many
CSASTTGNEQFF	TGCAGTGCTTCGACGACTGGCAATGAGCAGTTCTTC	TRBV20-1	TRBJ2-1	NA	many